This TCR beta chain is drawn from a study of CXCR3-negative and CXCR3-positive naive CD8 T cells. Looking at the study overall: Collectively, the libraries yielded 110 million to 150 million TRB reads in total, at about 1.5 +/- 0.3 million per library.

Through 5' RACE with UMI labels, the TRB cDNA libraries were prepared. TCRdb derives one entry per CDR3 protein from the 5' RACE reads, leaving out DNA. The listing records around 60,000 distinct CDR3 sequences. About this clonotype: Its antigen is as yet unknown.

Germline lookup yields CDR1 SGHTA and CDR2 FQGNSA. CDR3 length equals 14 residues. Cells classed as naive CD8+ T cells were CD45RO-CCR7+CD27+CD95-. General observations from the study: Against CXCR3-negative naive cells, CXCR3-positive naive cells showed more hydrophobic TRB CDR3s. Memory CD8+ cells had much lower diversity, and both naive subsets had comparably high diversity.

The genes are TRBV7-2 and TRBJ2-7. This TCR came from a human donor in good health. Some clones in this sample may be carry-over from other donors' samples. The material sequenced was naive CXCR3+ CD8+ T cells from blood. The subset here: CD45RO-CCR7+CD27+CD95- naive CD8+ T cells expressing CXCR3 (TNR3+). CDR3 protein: CASSLGGYYYEQYF.